These 12 T cell receptor beta chains came from one sample sequenced in a study of spatial heterogeneity in lung cancer. As to time point: blood at routine non-recurrence follow-up after resection. Researchers sequenced whole RNA taken from tumor, nontumor lung or frozen PBMC without sorting. One entry per CDR3 protein results from TCRdb running MiXCR on the 5' RACE reads. The top ten hold about a third of the sample, which has 50,000 to 60,000 distinct CDR3 sequences, under 8% seen once. The material was PBMCs, obtained at follow-up. These receptors all stem from a female donor with early-stage non-small cell lung cancer.

This clonotype was counted many times. The chain carries TRBV5-6 and TRBJ2-6; possibly TRBD1 or TRBD2 for D (5 bases each). V lost 3 bases and J lost 0, with 13 bases in between. Germline-derived CDR1 and CDR2 are SGHDT and YYEEEE. CDR3 length: 17 amino acids. For the CDR3, the DNA is TGTGCCAGCAGCTGGGGGATGACAGACTCTGGGGCCAACGTCCTGACTTTC. This translates into CASSWGMTDSGANVLTF.

This chain links TRBV9 with TRBJ1-5, with D uncertain. V was clipped by 9 bases and J by 5 bases, with 6 bases between them. The CDR3 length is 10 residues. Germline V gives CDR1 SGDLS, CDR2 YYNGEE. In DNA form, the CDR3 reads TGTGCCAACTCCTATCAGCCCCAGCATTTT. Protein sequence: CANSYQPQHF.

The chain links TRBV14 to TRBJ2-1; possible D gene TRBD1, 6 bases. CDR3 length: 18 residues. V lost 0 bases to trimming and J lost 9 bases, with 24 bases between them. The V gene's germline CDR1 is SGHDN and CDR2 FVKESK. As DNA, the CDR3 is TGTGCCAGCAGCCAAGATCGAGCTTTAGGGGCGAGAGGGGGTGAGCAGTTCTTC. It specifies CASSQDRALGARGGEQFF.

The chain links TRBV11-2 to TRBJ1-6; D gene uncertain. The CDR3 has 13 amino acids. V shed 2 bases and J shed 7 bases, with 6 bases lying between them. Germline CDR1 is SGHAT and CDR2 is FQNNGV. The CDR3 sequence is CASSLKGNSPLHF. The CDR3, as DNA: TGTGCCAGCAGCTTAAAAGGGAATTCACCCCTCCACTTT. Full variable domain (outside the CDR3, taken from reference TRBV11-2 and TRBJ1-6): EAGVAQSPRYKIIEKRQSVAFWCNPISGHATLYWYQQILGQGPKLLIQFQNNGVVDDSQLPKDRFSAERLKGVDSTLKIQPAKLEDSAVYLCASSLKGNSPLHFGNGTRLTVT.

This clonotype has ten or more counts. The V and J genes are TRBV5-1 and TRBJ1-1; 11 positions agree with TRBD1. CDR1 is SGHRS and CDR2 is YFSETQ in the germline V gene. With V trimmed by 5 bases and J by 1 base, 10 bases remained unmatched. The CDR3 runs 17 residues. CDR3 sequence: CASRVRDRGVPNTEAFF. The DNA for the CDR3 is TGCGCCAGCAGAGTGAGGGACAGGGGGGTACCGAACACTGAAGCTTTCTTT.

This clonotype was observed a handful of times. The rearrangement links TRBV7-8 to TRBJ2-7; D unclear. The V end lost 0 bases, the J end lost 0 bases, and 9 bases lay between the germline ends. The CDR3 covers 15 residues. Germline assignment: CDR1 SGHVS and CDR2 FQNEAQ. The CDR3 sequence is CASSLAPGPSYEQYF. CDR3 in DNA: TGTGCCAGCAGCTTAGCGCCGGGCCCCTCCTACGAGCAGTACTTC. The complete variable domain, with remaining parts taken from reference TRBV7-8 and TRBJ2-7, reads GAGVSQSPRYKVAKRGQDVALRCDPISGHVSLFWYQQALGQGPEFLTYFQNEAQLDKSGLPSDRFFAERPEGSVSTLKIQRTQQEDSAVYLCASSLAPGPSYEQYFGPGTRLTVT.

This chain links TRBV5-4 with TRBJ1-1; D call uncertain. Germline V gene lookup returns CDR1 SGHNT and CDR2 YYREEE (reference sequence). The CDR3 runs to 12 residues. The V and J ends lost 1 base and 4 bases respectively, with 5 bases between them. CDR3 region: CASSLMSTEAFF. The CDR3 bases are TGTGCCAGCAGCTTGATGAGCACTGAAGCTTTCTTT.

This clonotype has ten or more counts. V gene TRBV6-5 combines with J gene TRBJ1-2; 9 bases line up with TRBD1. From germline, CDR1 is MNHEY and CDR2 SVGAGI. This CDR3 has 16 amino acids. V lost 5 bases to trimming and J lost 2 bases; unmatched junction nucleotides: 9. CDR3 residues: CASSQGQGWGNYGYTF. As DNA, the CDR3 is TGTGCCAGCAGTCAGGGACAGGGCTGGGGCAACTATGGCTACACCTTC.

In this sample, this clonotype turned up many times. The V call is TRBV27, the J call TRBJ1-1, with D maybe TRBD1 (6 bases). Germline CDR1 reads MNHEY; CDR2 reads SMNVEV (reference sequence). The CDR3 runs to 15 residues. The germline V and J ends were trimmed by 5 bases and 6 bases, with 19 bases remaining between them. CDR3 nucleotide sequence: TGTGCCAGCAGTCCTATAGACACAGGGTCCCCTGAAGCTTTCTTT. This gives the protein CASSPIDTGSPEAFF.

V and J are TRBV4-1 and TRBJ1-2; 11 positions agree with TRBD1. This CDR3 is built from 15 residues. The germline CDR1 and CDR2 sequences are MGHRA and YSYEKL. V dropped 5 bases and J dropped 8; count of bases not matched to a gene: 10. CDR3 coding DNA: TGCGCCAGCAGCTCAAGGACAGGGGGCGCGATCGGCTACACCTTC. It translates to CASSSRTGGAIGYTF.

This clonotype was detected only a few times. The V gene is TRBV7-9, the J gene TRBJ1-3; no clear D gene. This CDR3 is built from 15 residues. Germline assignment: CDR1 SEHNR and CDR2 FQNEAQ (reference sequence). Between the trimmed V and J ends, which lost 1 base and 6 bases, there was a span of 13 bases. This CDR3 reads CASSLEEQRQNTIYF. As DNA, the CDR3 is TGTGCCAGCAGCTTAGAGGAGCAAAGACAAAACACCATATATTTT.

V and J are TRBV19 and TRBJ2-2; a weak D match, TRBD2 (6 bases). The V gene lost 2 bases and the J gene lost 4 bases, with 11 bases spanning the gap. CDR3 length equals 15 residues. Germline V lookup: CDR1 LNHDA, CDR2 SQIVND (reference sequence). In DNA form, the CDR3 reads TGTGCCAGTAGTATACGTCCCGGGGGCACCGGGGAGCTGTTTTTT. Translated: CASSIRPGGTGELFF.